One and the same sample provided the 12 T cell receptor beta chains below, sequenced in a study of post-analysis software for immune sequencing data. The study's findings and limits: Four or five TRBV segments, including TRBV5-6, TRBV5-1 and TRBV20-1, were more frequent in patients than controls.

The TCR beta cDNA libraries carried unique molecular identifiers. Using its own MiXCR run on the PCR reads, TCRdb lists one record per CDR3 protein. The data hold fewer than 700,000 distinct CDR3 sequences, with roughly 47% observed a single time. Their target antigens are unknown. The sequenced sample was blood. These receptors were obtained from a girl aged 10-17 years with multiple sclerosis.

Worth noting for this clonotype: The junction departs from the called germline gene at one end, perhaps through a read error. The V and J genes are TRBV7-8 and TRBJ2-3; TRBD2 aligns across 10 bases. CDR1 SGHVS and CDR2 FQNEAQ come from the germline V gene. The CDR3 spans 15 residues. Written as DNA, the CDR3 is TGTGCCGGCAGCACGACTAGCGGGCTCACAGATACGCAGTATTTT. Translating gives CAGSTTSGLTDTQYF. The full variable domain, in which reference TRBV7-8 and TRBJ2-3 provide the parts outside the CDR3, is GAGVSQSPRYKVAKRGQDVALRCDPISGHVSLFWYQQALGQGPEFLTYFQNEAQLDKSGLPSDRFFAERPEGSVSTLKIQRTQQEDSAVYLCAGSTTSGLTDTQYFGPGTRLTVL.

The chain links TRBV2 to TRBJ2-7; D uncertain. V was shortened by 3 bases and J by 0 bases, with 6 bases between the two germline ends. The CDR3 spans 13 residues. CDR1 and CDR2 from the germline V gene are SNHLY and FYNNEI. CDR3 sequence: CASSEPSSYEQYF. As DNA, the CDR3 is TGTGCCAGCAGTGAGCCTTCCTCCTACGAGCAGTACTTC.

V is TRBV12-3 or TRBV12-4 and J is TRBJ2-1, with D uncertain. The V end lost 3 bases, the J end lost 9 bases, and 9 bases lay between the germline ends. CDR3 length: 12 amino acids. DNA for the CDR3: TGTGCCAGCAGTTTCGGGCCGACTGAGCAGTTCTTC. It is translated as CASSFGPTEQFF.

This clonotype turned up a few times. This chain uses TRBV20-1 with TRBJ2-5; no clear D. This CDR3 has 14 residues. CDR1 DFQATT and CDR2 SNEGSKA come from the germline V gene (reference sequence). With 0 bases removed from V and 11 bases from J, the gap between germline ends came to 19 bases. The CDR3 spells CSARDLLGDLQQYF. The CDR3 DNA reads as TGCAGTGCTAGAGATCTCCTTGGGGATCTTCAGCAGTACTTC.

The chain has TRBV5-1 and TRBJ2-7; D is unclear. This CDR3 has 15 residues. The V and J ends lost 0 bases and 3 bases respectively, with 13 bases between them. Germline V gene sequence: CDR1 SGHRS, CDR2 YFSETQ. CDR3 in amino acids: CASSLALSNSYEQYF. The CDR3 DNA reads as TGCGCCAGCAGCTTGGCCCTATCTAACAGCTACGAGCAGTACTTC. Full variable domain (rest looked up from reference TRBV5-1 and TRBJ2-7): KAGVTQTPRYLIKTRGQQVTLSCSPISGHRSVSWYQQTPGQGLQFLFEYFSETQRNKGNFPGRFSGRQFSNSRSEMNVSTLELGDSALYLCASSLALSNSYEQYFGPGTRLTVT.

The chain is built from TRBV2 and TRBJ1-2, with TRBD1 as a possible D gene (6 bases). This CDR3 is 14 amino acids long. V dropped 6 bases and J dropped 4 bases, with 15 bases sitting between them. Germline V CDR1 and CDR2: SNHLY, FYNNEI. In DNA, the CDR3 is TGTGCCAGCAGCGACTTCGGGACAACCTATGGCTACACCTTC. Encoded protein: CASSDFGTTYGYTF.

V gene TRBV12-3 or TRBV12-4 combines with J gene TRBJ2-7; 10 nucleotides align to TRBD2. This CDR3 contains 15 residues. Germline trimming cut 9 bases from V and 5 bases from J; bases unmatched to any gene: 13. The CDR3 reads CASLGASGSFDEQYF. CDR3 in DNA: TGTGCCAGTTTGGGGGCTAGCGGGAGTTTCGACGAGCAGTACTTC.

This clonotype was recorded many times. Written as DNA, the CDR3 is TGCAGCGTTGGCAGGGGATTGAGAAGGGAGACCCAGTACTTC. Encoded protein: CSVGRGLRRETQYF. This chain uses TRBV29-1 with TRBJ2-5; tentative D call: TRBD1 (6 bases). V was cut by 4 bases and J by 5 bases, with 17 bases left in between. The CDR3 consists of 14 residues. Germline values: CDR1 SQVTM, CDR2 ANQGSEA.

This chain connects TRBV12-3 or TRBV12-4 to TRBJ2-5; no firm D call. Trimming stripped 4 bases from V and 5 bases from J, with 14 bases between. The length of the CDR3 is 14 residues. The CDR3 DNA reads as TGTGCCAGCAGTTCAAGTTCGATGCCCGAGACCCAGTACTTC. Translating it yields CASSSSSMPETQYF.

The chain has TRBV29-1 and TRBJ1-1; weak D call: TRBD1 (5 bases). CDR1 is SQVTM, CDR2 ANQGSEA, per germline. This CDR3 contains 13 residues. The V end was cut by 0 bases, the J end by 10 bases, with 15 bases between. The CDR3 region has the DNA TGCAGCGTTGAAGACGTGTCAGGGTCCGGAGCTTTCTTT. Amino acid sequence: CSVEDVSGSGAFF.

This rearrangement joins TRBV10-3 to TRBJ2-7; D remains unclear. The end of the DNA is better explained by TRBJ2-5, so the J call may be wrong. The CDR3 consists of 13 residues. CDR1 ENHRY and CDR2 SYGVKD come from the germline V gene. CDR3 protein: CAISEGFAETQYF. The CDR3 DNA sequence: TGTGCCATCAGTGAAGGGTTCGCAGAGACCCAGTACTTC.

This clonotype was seen only a few times. The CDR3 end shows no conserved phenylalanine or tryptophan, and so a read error is likely. The CDR3 here is CASSLELASTDTQYI. Here the CDR3 DNA reads TGTGCCAGCAGCTTAGAGCTTGCTAGCACAGATACGCAGTATATT. The chain is built from TRBV7-2 and TRBJ2-3; D remains ambiguous. CDR3 length: 15 residues. The germline V and J ends were trimmed by 1 base and 0 bases, with 8 bases remaining between them. Germline V CDR1 and CDR2: SGHTA, FQGNSA.